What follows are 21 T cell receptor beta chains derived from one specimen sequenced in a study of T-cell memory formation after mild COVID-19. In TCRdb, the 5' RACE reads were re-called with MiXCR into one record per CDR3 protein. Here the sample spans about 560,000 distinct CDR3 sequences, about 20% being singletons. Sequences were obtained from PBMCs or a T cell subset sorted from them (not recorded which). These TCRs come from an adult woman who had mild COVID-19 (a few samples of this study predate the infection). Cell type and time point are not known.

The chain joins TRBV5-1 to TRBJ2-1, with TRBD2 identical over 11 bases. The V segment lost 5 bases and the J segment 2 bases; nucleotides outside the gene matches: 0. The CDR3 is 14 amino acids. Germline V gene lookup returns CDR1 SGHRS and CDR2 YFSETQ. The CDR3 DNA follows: TGCGCCAGCAGGACTAGCGGGACCTACAATGAGCAGTTCTTC. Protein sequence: CASRTSGTYNEQFF.

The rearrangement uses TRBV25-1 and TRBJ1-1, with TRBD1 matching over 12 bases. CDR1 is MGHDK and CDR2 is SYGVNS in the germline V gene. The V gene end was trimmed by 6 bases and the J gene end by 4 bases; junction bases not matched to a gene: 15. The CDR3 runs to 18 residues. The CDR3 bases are TGTGCCAGCAGGCCCGCGCAGGGACAGGGGGCGAAGAGCACTGAAGCTTTCTTT. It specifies CASRPAQGQGAKSTEAFF.

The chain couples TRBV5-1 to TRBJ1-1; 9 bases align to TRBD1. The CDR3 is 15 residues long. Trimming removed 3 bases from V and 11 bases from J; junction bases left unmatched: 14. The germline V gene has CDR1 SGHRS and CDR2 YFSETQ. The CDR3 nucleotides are TGCGCCAGCAGCTCCTCCGAGACAGGGGGAGTAACGGCTTTCTTT. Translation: CASSSSETGGVTAFF.

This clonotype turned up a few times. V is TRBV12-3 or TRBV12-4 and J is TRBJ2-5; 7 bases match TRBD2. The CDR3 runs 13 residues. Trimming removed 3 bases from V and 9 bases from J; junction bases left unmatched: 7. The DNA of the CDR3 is TGTGCCAGCAGTTTGCTGCGGGAGTGGGCCCAGTACTTC. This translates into CASSLLREWAQYF.

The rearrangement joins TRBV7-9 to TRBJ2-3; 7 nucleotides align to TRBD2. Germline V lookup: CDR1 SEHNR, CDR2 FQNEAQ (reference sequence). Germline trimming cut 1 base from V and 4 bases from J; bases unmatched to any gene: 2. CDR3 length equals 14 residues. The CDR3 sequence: CASSLDGRSDTQYF. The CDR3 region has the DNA TGTGCCAGCAGCTTAGACGGGAGGTCAGATACGCAGTATTTT.

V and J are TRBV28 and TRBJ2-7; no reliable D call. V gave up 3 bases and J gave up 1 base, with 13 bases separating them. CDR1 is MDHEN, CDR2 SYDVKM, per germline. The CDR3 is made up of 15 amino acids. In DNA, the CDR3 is TGTGCCAGCAGTTTCGTAGACACCCTTTCCTACGAGCAGTACTTC. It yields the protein CASSFVDTLSYEQYF.

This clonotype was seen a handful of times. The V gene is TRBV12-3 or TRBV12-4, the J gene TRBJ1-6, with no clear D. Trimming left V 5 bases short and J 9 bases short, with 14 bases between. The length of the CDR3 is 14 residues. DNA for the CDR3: TGTGCCAGCAGTCAGGACCGACCCAGTTCACCCCTCCACTTT. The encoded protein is CASSQDRPSSPLHF.

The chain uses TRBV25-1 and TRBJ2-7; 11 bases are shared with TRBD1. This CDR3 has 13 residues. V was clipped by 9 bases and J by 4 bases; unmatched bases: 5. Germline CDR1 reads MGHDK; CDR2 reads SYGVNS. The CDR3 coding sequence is TGTGCCAGTGGACAGGGGGCATCTTACGAGCAGTACTTC. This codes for CASGQGASYEQYF.

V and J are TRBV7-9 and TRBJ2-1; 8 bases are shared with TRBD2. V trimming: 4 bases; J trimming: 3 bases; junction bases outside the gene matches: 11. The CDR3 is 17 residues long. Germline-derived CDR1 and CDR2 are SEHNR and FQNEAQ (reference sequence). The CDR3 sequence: CASSSNRAGGDYNEQFF. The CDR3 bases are TGTGCCAGCAGCTCCAACCGTGCGGGAGGTGACTACAATGAGCAGTTCTTC.

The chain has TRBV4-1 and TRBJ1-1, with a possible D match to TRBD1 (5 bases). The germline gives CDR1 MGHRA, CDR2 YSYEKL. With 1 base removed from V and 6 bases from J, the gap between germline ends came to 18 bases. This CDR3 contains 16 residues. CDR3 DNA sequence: TGCGCCAGCAGCCAAGTTTCGAAGGGGCCGATCGCTGAAGCTTTCTTT. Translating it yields CASSQVSKGPIAEAFF.

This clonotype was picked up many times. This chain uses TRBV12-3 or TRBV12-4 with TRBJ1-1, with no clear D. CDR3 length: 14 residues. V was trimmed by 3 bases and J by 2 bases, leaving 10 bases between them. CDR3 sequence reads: CASSFRQINTEAFF. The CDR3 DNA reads TGTGCCAGCAGTTTCCGGCAAATAAACACTGAAGCTTTCTTT.

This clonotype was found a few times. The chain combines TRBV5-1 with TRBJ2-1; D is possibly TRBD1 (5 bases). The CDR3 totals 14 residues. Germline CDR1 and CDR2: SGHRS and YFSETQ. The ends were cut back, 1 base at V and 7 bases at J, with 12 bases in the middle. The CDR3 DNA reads TGCGCCAGCAGCTTGCCAGGGATGGGGAATGAGCAGTTCTTC. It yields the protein CASSLPGMGNEQFF.

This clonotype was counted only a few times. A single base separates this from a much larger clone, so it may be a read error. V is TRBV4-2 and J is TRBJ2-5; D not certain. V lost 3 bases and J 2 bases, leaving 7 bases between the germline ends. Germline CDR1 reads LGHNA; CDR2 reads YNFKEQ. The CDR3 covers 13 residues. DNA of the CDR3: TGTGCCAGCAGCCAGGGAAAGCAAGAGACCCAGTACTTC. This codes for CASSQGKQETQYF.

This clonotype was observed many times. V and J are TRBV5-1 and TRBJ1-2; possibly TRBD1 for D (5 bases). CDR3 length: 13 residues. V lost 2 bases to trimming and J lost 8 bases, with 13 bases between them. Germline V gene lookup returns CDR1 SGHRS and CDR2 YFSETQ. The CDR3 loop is CASSLGQGSGYTF. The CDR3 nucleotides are TGCGCCAGCAGCTTAGGGCAGGGTTCGGGCTACACCTTC.

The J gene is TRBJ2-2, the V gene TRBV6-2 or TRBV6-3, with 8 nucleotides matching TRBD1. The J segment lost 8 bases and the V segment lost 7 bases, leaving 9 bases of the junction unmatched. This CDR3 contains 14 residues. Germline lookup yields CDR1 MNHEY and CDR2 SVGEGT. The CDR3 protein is CASNPTRQGGELFF. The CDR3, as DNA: TGTGCCAGCAACCCGACTAGACAGGGGGGGGAGCTGTTTTTT.

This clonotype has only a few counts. CDR3 sequence (DNA): TGCAGTGCTAGAGATAGCGGGGGCTGGAATGAGCAGTTCTTC. Translating gives CSARDSGGWNEQFF. The genes are TRBV20-1 and TRBJ2-1; 9 nucleotides align to TRBD2. CDR3 length: 14 amino acids. V gave up 0 bases and J gave up 7 bases; unmatched junction bases: 4. Germline values: CDR1 DFQATT, CDR2 SNEGSKA (reference sequence).

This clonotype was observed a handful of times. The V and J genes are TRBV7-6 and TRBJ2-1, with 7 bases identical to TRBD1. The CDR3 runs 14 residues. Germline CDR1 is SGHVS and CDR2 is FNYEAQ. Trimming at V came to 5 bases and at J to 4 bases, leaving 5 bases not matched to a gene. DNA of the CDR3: TGTGCCAGCAGCGACAGGGTCGGGTACAATGAGCAGTTCTTC. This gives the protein CASSDRVGYNEQFF.

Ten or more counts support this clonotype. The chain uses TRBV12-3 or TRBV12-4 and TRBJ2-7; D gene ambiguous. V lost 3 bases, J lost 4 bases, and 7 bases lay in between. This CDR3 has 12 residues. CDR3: CASSFEDYEQYF. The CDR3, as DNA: TGTGCCAGCAGTTTCGAAGATTACGAGCAGTACTTC.

CDR3 DNA sequence: TGTGCCAGCAGCCCCAGCCTCACCGGGGAGCTGTTTTTT. Translation gives CASSPSLTGELFF. This chain connects TRBV7-2 to TRBJ2-2; the D is unclear. V was shortened by 5 bases and J by 4 bases, with 8 bases between the two germline ends. There are 13 residues in the CDR3. Germline loops: CDR1 SGHTA, CDR2 FQGNSA.

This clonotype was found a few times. CDR3 in DNA: TGTGCCAGCACCTTGGGATTGGGACACGACTACGAGCAGTACTTC. The encoded protein is CASTLGLGHDYEQYF. The rearrangement uses TRBV3-1 and TRBJ2-7, with D perhaps matching TRBD1 (6 bases). The CDR3 is made up of 15 amino acids. Looked up from germline, CDR1 is LGHDT and CDR2 is YNNKEL (reference sequence). V was pared by 7 bases and J by 3 bases, with 19 bases between.

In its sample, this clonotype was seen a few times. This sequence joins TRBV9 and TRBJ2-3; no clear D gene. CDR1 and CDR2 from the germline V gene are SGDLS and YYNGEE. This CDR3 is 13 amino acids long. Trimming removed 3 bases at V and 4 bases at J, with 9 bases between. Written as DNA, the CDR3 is TGTGCCAGCAGCGCCCAGGTAGCAGATACGCAGTATTTT. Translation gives CASSAQVADTQYF.